Sequencing of this T cell receptor (beta chain) was carried out in a study of T cells in tuberculosis. About the study: A South African cohort included IGRA-negative adolescents, latently infected IGRA-positive adolescents and adults with active tuberculosis.

Germline V gene sequence: CDR1 SQVTM, CDR2 ANQGSEA. The ends were cut back, 7 bases at V and 7 bases at J, with 16 bases in the middle. This CDR3 is 13 amino acids long. Some clones are missing from TCRdb's copy, which holds only in-frame ones; the method was immunoSEQ multiplex PCR. The sample holds some 41,000 clones, almost 95% seen once. The sequencing sample was made of PBMCs. The chain has TRBV29-1 and TRBJ1-4; D perhaps matches TRBD1 (5 bases). This TCR was recovered from a donor aged 10-29 years with latent tuberculosis or without tuberculosis infection. Some clones in this sample may be carry-over from other donors' samples. In DNA form, the CDR3 reads TGCAGCGCCGCCGGGGGTTTTGGTGAAAAACTGTTTTTT. Protein sequence: CSAAGGFGEKLFF. The full variable domain, completed using reference TRBV29-1 and TRBJ1-4, is SAVISQKPSRDICQRGTSLTIQCQVDSQVTMMFWYRQQPGQSLTLIATANQGSEATYESGFVIDKFPISRPNLTFSTLTVSNMSPEDSSIYLCSAAGGFGEKLFFGSGTQLSVL.